This T cell receptor (beta chain) was sequenced in a study of T cells in localized non-small cell lung cancer. Study-wide results and caveats: In adjacent lung appeared a median around 55 of the top 100 tumor clones. Tumor trailed uninvolved adjacent lung in T cell clonality, which peaked there. Elevated circulating T cell density in blood was associated with longer overall survival.

Repertoires were generated with immunoSEQ multiplex PCR, while TCRdb's copy carries only in-frame clones and drops some. Of some 1,600 clones listed, roughly 21% are singletons. CDR1 SGDLS and CDR2 YYNGEE come from the germline V gene. V lost 5 bases to trimming and J lost 5 bases; unmatched junction nucleotides: 4. There are 14 residues in the CDR3. This clone has more than one count but fewer than ten. Its target is not known. In each case, adjacent lung free of atypia was taken at least 2 cm from the tumor margin. Sequenced here: normal lung tissue next to the tumor, sampled before any cancer treatment. The source is a woman aged 40-69 years with stage III squamous cell lung carcinoma. V and J are TRBV9 and TRBJ2-2, with TRBD1 matching over 9 bases. CDR3 sequence: CASRTGGATGELFF. The CDR3 DNA is TGTGCCAGCAGGACAGGGGGAGCAACCGGGGAGCTGTTTTTT.